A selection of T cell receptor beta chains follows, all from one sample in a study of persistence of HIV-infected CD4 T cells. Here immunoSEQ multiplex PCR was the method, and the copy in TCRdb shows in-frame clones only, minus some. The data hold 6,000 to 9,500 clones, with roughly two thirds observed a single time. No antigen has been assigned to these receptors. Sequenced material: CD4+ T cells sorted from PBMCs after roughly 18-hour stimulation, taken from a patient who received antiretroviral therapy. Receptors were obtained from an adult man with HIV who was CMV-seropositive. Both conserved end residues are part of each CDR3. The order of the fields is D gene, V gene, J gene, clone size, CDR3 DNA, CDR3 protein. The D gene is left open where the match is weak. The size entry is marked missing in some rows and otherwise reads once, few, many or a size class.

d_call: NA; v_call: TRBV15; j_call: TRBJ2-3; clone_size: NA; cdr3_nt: TGTGCCACCAGCAGAGATGGTAGAGGAACCACAGATACGCAGTATTTT; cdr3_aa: CATSRDGRGTTDTQYF
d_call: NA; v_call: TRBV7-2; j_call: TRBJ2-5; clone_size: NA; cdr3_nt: TGTGCCAGCAGCTTAGGCGGGGTGGCCCAGTACTTC; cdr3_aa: CASSLGGVAQYF
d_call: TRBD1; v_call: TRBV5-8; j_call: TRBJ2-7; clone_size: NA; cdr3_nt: TGTGCCAGCAGCTTACAGGGGGGATACGAGCAGTACTTC; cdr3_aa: CASSLQGGYEQYF
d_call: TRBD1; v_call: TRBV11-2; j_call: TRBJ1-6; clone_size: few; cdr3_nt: TGTGCCAGCAGCCCATTCTTCCCGGGGACAGGGATGAGGTCACCCCTCCACTTT; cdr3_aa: CASSPFFPGTGMRSPLHF
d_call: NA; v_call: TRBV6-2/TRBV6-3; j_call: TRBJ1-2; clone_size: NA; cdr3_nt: TGTGCCAGCAGTCCCCCTGCGGCGGGCTATGGCTACACCTTC; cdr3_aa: CASSPPAAGYGYTF
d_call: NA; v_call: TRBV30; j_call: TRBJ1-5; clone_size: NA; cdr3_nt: TGTGCCTGGAGTGTATCTAATAGCAATCAGCCCCAGCATTTT; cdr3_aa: CAWSVSNSNQPQHF
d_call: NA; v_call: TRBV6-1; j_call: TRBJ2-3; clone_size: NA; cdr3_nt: TGTGCCAGCAGTGACACAGTATCCCGAAGCACAGATACGCAGTATTTT; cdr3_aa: CASSDTVSRSTDTQYF
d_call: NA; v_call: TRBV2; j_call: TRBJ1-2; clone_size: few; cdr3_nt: TGTGCCAGCCTCCTGGGGGACGACTATGGCTACACCTTC; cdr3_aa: CASLLGDDYGYTF
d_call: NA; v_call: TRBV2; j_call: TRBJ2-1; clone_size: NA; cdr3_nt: TGTGCCAGCAAAACTGGGGGGACGGGACAGTTCTTC; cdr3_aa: CASKTGGTGQFF
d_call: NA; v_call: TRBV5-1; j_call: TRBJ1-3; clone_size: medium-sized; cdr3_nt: TGCGCCAGCAGTGAAGGGGGCTCTGGAAACACCATATATTTT; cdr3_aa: CASSEGGSGNTIYF
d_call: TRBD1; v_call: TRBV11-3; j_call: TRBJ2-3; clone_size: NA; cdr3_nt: TGTGCCAGCAGCTTCCGGACAGGGCCAGATACGCAGTATTTT; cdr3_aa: CASSFRTGPDTQYF
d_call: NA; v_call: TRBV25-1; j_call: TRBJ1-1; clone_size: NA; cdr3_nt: TGTGCCAGCAGTGAACCCAACAGGGAGACTGAAGCTTTCTTT; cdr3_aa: CASSEPNRETEAFF
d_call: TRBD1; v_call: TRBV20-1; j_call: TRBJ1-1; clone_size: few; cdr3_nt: TGCAGTGCTAGAGAGGACAGGTTAGCTTTCTTT; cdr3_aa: CSAREDRLAFF
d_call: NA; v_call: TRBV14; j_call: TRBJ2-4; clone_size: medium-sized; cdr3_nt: TGTGCCAGCAGCCATGGGGGCGGCAACATTCAGTACTTC; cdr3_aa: CASSHGGGNIQYF
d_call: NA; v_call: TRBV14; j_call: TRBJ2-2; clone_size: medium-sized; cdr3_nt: TGTGCCAGCAGCCAAGCCCGAGGGCGGGATTGGGCCGGGGAGCTGTTTTTT; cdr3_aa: CASSQARGRDWAGELFF
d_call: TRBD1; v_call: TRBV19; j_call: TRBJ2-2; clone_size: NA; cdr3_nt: TGTGCCAGTAGTCCCAACAGGGGTGGGACCGGGGAGCTGTTTTTT; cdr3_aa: CASSPNRGGTGELFF
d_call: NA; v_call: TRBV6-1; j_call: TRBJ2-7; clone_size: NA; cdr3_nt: TGTGCCAGCAGTGAATACCGGTCCTACGAGCAGTACTTC; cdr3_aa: CASSEYRSYEQYF
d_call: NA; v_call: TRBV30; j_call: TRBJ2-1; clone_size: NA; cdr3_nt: TGTGCCTGGAGTGGCGGGACAGTAGGTGAGCAGTTCTTC; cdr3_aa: CAWSGGTVGEQFF
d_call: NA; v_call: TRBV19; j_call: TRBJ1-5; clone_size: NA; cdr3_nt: TGTGCCAGTAGTAAACATCCTCAGCCCCAGCATTTT; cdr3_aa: CASSKHPQPQHF
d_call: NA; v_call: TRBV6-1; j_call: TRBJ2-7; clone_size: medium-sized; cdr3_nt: TGTGCCAGCAGTGAAGCGCCCGGACGGGTCTACGAGCAGTACTTC; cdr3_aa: CASSEAPGRVYEQYF
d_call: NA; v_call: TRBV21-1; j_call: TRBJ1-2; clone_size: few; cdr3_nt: TGTGCCAGCAGCCCCCCAGAGGGCCAAATTCCTTATGGCTACACCTTC; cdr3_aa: CASSPPEGQIPYGYTF
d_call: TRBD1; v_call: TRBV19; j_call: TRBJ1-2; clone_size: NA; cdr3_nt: TGTGCCAGTAGTATAGATGGACAGGGGTTTTATGGCTACACCTTC; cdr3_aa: CASSIDGQGFYGYTF
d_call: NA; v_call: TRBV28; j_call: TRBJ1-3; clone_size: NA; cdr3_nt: TGTGCCAGCAGTTCTAAAGGGGGGGGAAACACCATATATTTT; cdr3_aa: CASSSKGGGNTIYF
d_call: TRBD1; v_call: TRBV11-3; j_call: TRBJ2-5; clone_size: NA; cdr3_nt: TGTGCCAGCAGCCCCGGGACAGATGCTCAAGAGACCCAGTACTTC; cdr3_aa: CASSPGTDAQETQYF
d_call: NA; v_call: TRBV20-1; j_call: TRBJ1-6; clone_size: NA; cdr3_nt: TGCAGTGCTAGTAACGGAAGGGCGGATTCACCCCTCCACTTT; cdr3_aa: CSASNGRADSPLHF